These 28 T cell receptor beta chains were sequenced from one sample in a study of radiation and T cells in renal cell carcinoma (TCRdb year 2020). Taken with the paper, the label for time point translates to: blood 4 weeks post-SBRT, at nephrectomy. The treatment or condition label here, explained by the study, means: 15 Gy SBRT to primary tumor, nephrectomy 4 weeks later. Library method: the immunoSEQ multiplex PCR assay. The source is immuneACCESS, and TCRdb retained only in-frame sequences with V and J called. Part of the clones is not carried over; for the studies checked, unresolved V genes explain less than half of this, and the remainder is unexplained. Here the sample has around 170,000 clones; about 85% occur a single time. Approximately 10% of the sample is held by the ten biggest clonotypes. The sample here was blood, taken from a patient whose treatment included radiotherapy and nephrectomy. The source of these receptors is a woman aged 50 to 65 with renal cell carcinoma.

The chain uses TRBV5-1 and TRBJ2-1; 11 nucleotides agree with TRBD2. V lost 4 bases and J lost 2; bases outside the gene matches: 2. Germline values: CDR1 SGHRS, CDR2 YFSETQ. The CDR3 runs to 15 residues. The chain's CDR3 is CASSPTSGAYNEQFF. The CDR3 coding sequence is TGCGCCAGCAGCCCGACTAGCGGGGCCTACAATGAGCAGTTCTTC.

The gene calls are TRBV6-1 and TRBJ2-4; D not resolved. V lost 4 bases to trimming and J lost 8 bases, with 15 bases between them. Germline V gene sequence: CDR1 MNHNS, CDR2 SASEGT. The CDR3 contains 14 residues. CDR3 residues: CASSGDINPDIQYF. CDR3 DNA: TGTGCCAGCAGTGGAGACATAAACCCCGACATTCAGTACTTC.

The chain recombines TRBV7-2 with TRBJ2-5; D may be TRBD2 (5 bases). CDR1 SGHTA and CDR2 FQGNSA come from the germline V gene. Trimming removed 4 bases at V and 1 base at J, with 10 bases between. CDR3 length equals 14 residues. The CDR3 sequence: CASSSDWAQETQYF. CDR3 nucleotides: TGTGCCAGCAGCTCGGACTGGGCCCAAGAGACCCAGTACTTC.

The chain employs TRBV20-1 and TRBJ2-7; D gene ambiguous. Trimming stripped 6 bases from V and 3 bases from J, with 9 bases between. In germline, CDR1 is DFQATT, CDR2 SNEGSKA (reference sequence). The CDR3 runs to 11 residues. The CDR3 sequence is CSAGPFYEQYF. The DNA for the CDR3 is TGCAGTGCCGGACCCTTCTACGAGCAGTACTTC.

The chain links TRBV6-6 to TRBJ1-4, with TRBD1 matching 7 bases. CDR3 length: 14 residues. V lost 6 bases and J lost 4; bases outside the gene matches: 5. The germline gives CDR1 MNHNY, CDR2 SVGAGI (reference sequence). CDR3 amino acids: CASRLGQLNEKLFF. DNA of the CDR3: TGTGCCAGCAGGTTGGGACAGCTTAATGAAAAACTGTTTTTT.

The chain recombines TRBV5-4 with TRBJ2-6; D might be TRBD2 (6 bases). Trimming removed 6 bases from V and 1 base from J, with 14 bases in between. From germline, CDR1 is SGHNT and CDR2 YYREEE (reference sequence). CDR3 length: 16 amino acids. The CDR3: CASTNQGRSGANVLTF. CDR3 nucleotide sequence: TGTGCCAGCACCAATCAAGGGAGGTCTGGGGCCAACGTCCTGACTTTC.

The V call is TRBV5-6, the J call TRBJ2-7, with no clear D. V lost 4 bases and J lost 4, with 12 bases in between. The length of the CDR3 is 13 residues. From germline, CDR1 is SGHDT and CDR2 YYEEEE. CDR3 in amino acids: CASSRTTNYEQYF. CDR3 in DNA: TGTGCCAGCAGCCGAACCACGAATTACGAGCAGTACTTC.

Written as DNA, the CDR3 is TGTGCGCGCCGGGGTAATGGCTACACCTTC. As protein: CARRGNGYTF. The V gene is TRBV21-1, the J gene TRBJ1-2. TRBV21-1 is flagged as a pseudogene. CDR3 size: 10 residues.

The J gene is TRBJ1-1, the V gene TRBV7-2; D call uncertain. Trimming removed 1 base at V and 4 bases at J, with 7 bases between. The length of the CDR3 is 13 residues. CDR1 is SGHTA, CDR2 FQGNSA, per germline. CDR3 bases: TGTGCCAGCAGCTTAGGGGTGGGCACTGAAGCTTTCTTT. It yields the protein CASSLGVGTEAFF.

A few counts support this clone. The CDR3 sequence is CASSPTVSNQPQHF. The CDR3 DNA sequence: TGCGCCAGCAGCCCGACAGTTAGCAATCAGCCCCAGCATTTT. The V and J genes are TRBV4-1 and TRBJ1-5; D is perhaps TRBD1 (5 bases). This CDR3 spans 14 amino acids. V gave up 4 bases and J gave up 0 bases, with 7 bases separating them. The germline gives CDR1 MGHRA, CDR2 YSYEKL.

Here the CDR3 DNA reads TGTGCCAGTAGTGATACATCTTGGGAGCAGTACTTC. It specifies CASSDTSWEQYF. V and J are TRBV19 and TRBJ2-7; D gene ambiguous. Trimming took 5 bases from V and 7 from J, leaving 12 bases between them. The CDR3 is made up of 12 amino acids. Germline V gene lookup returns CDR1 LNHDA and CDR2 SQIVND (reference sequence).

The chain uses TRBV9 and TRBJ1-5, with 7 positions matching TRBD1. This CDR3 is 16 amino acids long. Looked up from germline, CDR1 is SGDLS and CDR2 is YYNGEE. The junction had 12 bases not matched to a gene; V was cut back by 4 bases and J by 5 bases. The CDR3 loop reads CASSPTPGQLYQPQHF. The CDR3 DNA reads as TGTGCCAGCAGCCCAACCCCGGGACAGTTATATCAGCCCCAGCATTTT.

The CDR3 region is CASSPRTGPSTDTQYF. The DNA for the CDR3 is TGCGCCAGCAGCCCCAGGACGGGTCCTAGCACAGATACGCAGTATTTT. The chain combines TRBV4-1 with TRBJ2-3; the D is unclear. CDR3 length: 16 residues. In germline, CDR1 is MGHRA, CDR2 YSYEKL. V was trimmed by 4 bases and J by 0 bases, leaving 14 bases between them.

This rearrangement joins TRBV18 to TRBJ2-1; D is perhaps TRBD1 or TRBD2 (5 bases each). Germline CDR1 KGHSH, CDR2 LQKENI. Trimming took 3 bases from V and 6 from J, leaving 12 bases between them. CDR3 length: 14 amino acids. The CDR3 loop reads CASSPVTRGNEQFF. CDR3 coding DNA: TGTGCCAGCTCACCTGTCACTAGGGGCAATGAGCAGTTCTTC.

In nucleotides, the CDR3 is TGTGCCAGCAGCCCCCGGGCATGGGGAACAGATACGCAGTATTTT. This translates into CASSPRAWGTDTQYF. This sequence joins TRBV9 and TRBJ2-3; no clear D. The ends were cut back, 4 bases at V and 3 bases at J, with 15 bases in the middle. The CDR3 is 15 amino acids. Germline values: CDR1 SGDLS, CDR2 YYNGEE.

The chain recombines TRBV6-1 with TRBJ1-5; D unclear. This CDR3 region has 15 residues. The V gene's germline CDR1 is MNHNS and CDR2 SASEGT. V gave up 8 bases and J gave up 0 bases, with 14 bases separating them. For the CDR3, the DNA is TGTGCCAGCCTGGGGTACACGGATAGCAATCAGCCCCAGCATTTT. Protein product: CASLGYTDSNQPQHF.

This chain joins TRBV19 and TRBJ2-2, with a possible D match to TRBD2 (7 bases). Germline V CDR1 and CDR2: LNHDA, SQIVND (reference sequence). CDR3 length equals 16 residues. The V gene lost 6 bases and the J gene lost 4 bases, with 18 bases spanning the gap. CDR3 sequence reads: CASSLGGARGTGELFF. CDR3 sequence (DNA): TGTGCCAGTAGCCTGGGGGGGGCGCGAGGCACCGGGGAGCTGTTTTTT.

The chain couples TRBV7-2 to TRBJ1-5, with no clear D. Germline CDR1 reads SGHTA; CDR2 reads FQGNSA. The CDR3 is 16 amino acids. Trimming cost V 6 bases and J 0 bases, with 15 bases left between them. CDR3 amino acids: CASSTRRAYSNQPQHF. The DNA for the CDR3 is TGTGCCAGCAGTACAAGACGGGCGTATAGCAATCAGCCCCAGCATTTT.

The table lists this clone with a few counts. The chain employs TRBV2 and TRBJ1-5, with no clear D. CDR1 SNHLY and CDR2 FYNNEI come from the germline V gene. The V gene lost 0 bases and the J gene lost 5 bases, with 8 bases spanning the gap. The CDR3 extends over 14 amino acids. CDR3 bases: TGTGCCAGCAGTGAAGCCGGGAAGGATCAGCCCCAGCATTTT. It is translated as CASSEAGKDQPQHF.

The chain has TRBV11-2 and TRBJ2-3, with 12 nucleotides matching TRBD2. This CDR3 has 16 amino acids. V shed 5 bases and J 3 bases; nucleotides not matched to a gene: 6. Germline values: CDR1 SGHAT, CDR2 FQNNGV. The CDR3: CASSTRTSGKTDTQYF. The CDR3 DNA is TGTGCCAGCAGCACGAGGACTAGCGGGAAAACAGATACGCAGTATTTT.

This clone was observed a few times. The chain is built from TRBV30 and TRBJ1-1; a possible D gene is TRBD1 (5 bases). The V and J ends lost 1 base and 1 base respectively, with 16 bases between them. This CDR3 is built from 16 residues. CDR1 and CDR2 from the germline V gene are GTSNPN and SVGIG (reference sequence). Written as DNA, the CDR3 is TGTGCCTGGAGTGAAGTTCTGGGGACTAAGAACACTGAAGCTTTCTTT. Protein sequence: CAWSEVLGTKNTEAFF. Full variable domain (remainder filled in from reference TRBV30 and TRBJ1-1): SQTIHQWPATLVQPVGSPLSLECTVEGTSNPNLYWYRQAAGRGLQLLFYSVGIGQISSEVPQNLSASRPQDRQFILSSKKLLLSDSGFYLCAWSEVLGTKNTEAFFGQGTRLTVV.

This clone was recorded only once. The chain has TRBV6-4 and TRBJ2-2, with D possibly being TRBD2 (5 bases). V lost 11 bases and J lost 7, with 14 bases in between. The CDR3 loop spans 12 amino acids. CDR1 and CDR2 from the germline V gene are MRHNA and SNTAGT. The CDR3 reads CASSSPRGELFF. The CDR3 bases are TGTGCCTCTTCTAGCCCACGCGGGGAGCTGTTTTTT.

This chain links TRBV5-1 with TRBJ2-5; 7 bases are shared with TRBD2. V was clipped by 0 bases and J by 4 bases; unmatched bases: 6. This CDR3 is built from 15 residues. Per the germline V gene, CDR1 is SGHRS and CDR2 is YFSETQ. CDR3 sequence (DNA): TGCGCCAGCAGCTTGGCACCGGGGGGAGGAGAGACCCAGTACTTC. Translated, it gives CASSLAPGGGETQYF.

The rearrangement links TRBV11-2 to TRBJ2-7; D not certain. Germline CDR1 is SGHAT and CDR2 is FQNNGV. The germline V and J ends were trimmed by 1 base and 5 bases, with 9 bases remaining between them. The CDR3 has 13 residues. The DNA for the CDR3 is TGTGCCAGCAGCTTAGTCAACACCCACGAGCAGTACTTC. Its protein product is CASSLVNTHEQYF.

This clone was seen just once. The rearrangement uses TRBV2 and TRBJ2-7; D not resolved. This CDR3 has 13 amino acids. Trimming pared 4 bases from V and 6 bases from J, leaving 13 bases between. Germline loops: CDR1 SNHLY, CDR2 FYNNEI. CDR3 residues: CASSGSLVSEQYF. CDR3 nucleotides: TGTGCCAGCAGTGGGAGCTTAGTGAGCGAGCAGTACTTC.

This clone was counted once. This chain uses TRBV4-2 with TRBJ1-1; D may be TRBD1 (5 bases). Germline loops: CDR1 LGHNA, CDR2 YNFKEQ. V shed 0 bases and J shed 1 base, with 9 bases lying between them. The CDR3 extends over 15 amino acids. This chain's CDR3 is CASSQDRQRNTEAFF. The CDR3 region has the DNA TGTGCCAGCAGCCAAGATCGACAGAGGAACACTGAAGCTTTCTTT.

The chain combines TRBV7-9 with TRBJ2-1; no clear D. Germline assignment: CDR1 SEHNR and CDR2 FQNEAQ (reference sequence). With 3 bases removed from V and 7 bases from J, the gap between germline ends came to 10 bases. This CDR3 comprises 13 residues. The CDR3 sequence: CASSFPRPNEQFF. CDR3 nucleotide sequence: TGTGCCAGCAGCTTCCCAAGGCCTAATGAGCAGTTCTTC.

The V and J genes are TRBV14 and TRBJ1-6; D might be TRBD1 (6 bases). Germline V CDR1 and CDR2: SGHDN, FVKESK. The length of the CDR3 is 21 residues. V was trimmed by 1 base and J by 0 bases, leaving 22 bases between them. CDR3 in DNA: TGTGCCAGCAGCCAAGGTGCTACAGGGTGGCTGAGGAGCTCCTATAATTCACCCCTCCACTTT. It specifies CASSQGATGWLRSSYNSPLHF.